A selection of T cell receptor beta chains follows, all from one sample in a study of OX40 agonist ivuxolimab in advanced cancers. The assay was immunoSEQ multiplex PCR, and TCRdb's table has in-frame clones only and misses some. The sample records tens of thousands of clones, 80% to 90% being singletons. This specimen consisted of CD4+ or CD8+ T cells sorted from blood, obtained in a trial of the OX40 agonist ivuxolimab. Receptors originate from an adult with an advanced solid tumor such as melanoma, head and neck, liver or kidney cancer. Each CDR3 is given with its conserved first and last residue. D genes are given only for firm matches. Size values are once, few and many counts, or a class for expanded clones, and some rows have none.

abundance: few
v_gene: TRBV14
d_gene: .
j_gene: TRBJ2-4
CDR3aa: CASSPPKNIQYF
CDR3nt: TGTGCCAGCAGCCCCCCCAAAAACATTCAGTACTTC

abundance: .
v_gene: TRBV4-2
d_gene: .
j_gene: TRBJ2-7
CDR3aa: CASSQRGEQYF
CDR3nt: TGTGCCAGCAGCCAAAGGGGCGAGCAGTACTTC

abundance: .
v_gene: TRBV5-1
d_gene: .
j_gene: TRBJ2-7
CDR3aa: CASSLVRGFGPDEQYF
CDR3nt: TGCGCCAGCAGCTTGGTGAGGGGGTTTGGCCCTGACGAGCAGTACTTC

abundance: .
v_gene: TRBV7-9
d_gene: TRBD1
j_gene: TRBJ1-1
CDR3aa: CASSLGRDRGLNTEAFF
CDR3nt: TGTGCCAGCAGCCTAGGGCGGGACAGGGGATTGAACACTGAAGCTTTCTTT

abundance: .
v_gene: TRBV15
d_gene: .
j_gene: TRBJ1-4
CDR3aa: CATSRDQWEKLFF
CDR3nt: TGTGCCACCAGCAGAGATCAATGGGAAAAACTGTTTTTT

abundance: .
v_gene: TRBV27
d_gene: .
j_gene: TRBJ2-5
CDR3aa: CASSSGLSETQYF
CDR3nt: TGTGCCAGCAGTTCAGGCCTAAGCGAGACCCAGTACTTC

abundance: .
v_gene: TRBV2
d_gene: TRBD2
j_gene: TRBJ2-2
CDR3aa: CASSGTSGGAGELFF
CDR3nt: TGTGCCAGCAGTGGGACTAGCGGGGGGGCCGGGGAGCTGTTTTTT

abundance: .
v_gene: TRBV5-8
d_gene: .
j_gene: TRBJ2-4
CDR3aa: CASSLAARGNIQYF
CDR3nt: TGTGCCAGCAGCTTGGCCGCTAGAGGAAACATTCAGTACTTC

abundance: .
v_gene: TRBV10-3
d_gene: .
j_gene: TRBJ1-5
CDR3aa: CAISDFSLNQPQHF
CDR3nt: TGTGCCATCAGTGATTTCAGCTTAAATCAGCCCCAGCATTTT

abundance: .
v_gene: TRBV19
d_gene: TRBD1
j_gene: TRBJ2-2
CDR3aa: CASSIRDRGRVGTGELFF
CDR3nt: TGTGCCAGTAGTATAAGGGACAGGGGGCGCGTGGGCACCGGGGAGCTGTTTTTT

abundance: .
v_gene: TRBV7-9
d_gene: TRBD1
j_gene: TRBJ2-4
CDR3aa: CASSLETGENIQYF
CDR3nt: TGTGCCAGCAGCCTCGAAACAGGGGAAAACATTCAGTACTTC